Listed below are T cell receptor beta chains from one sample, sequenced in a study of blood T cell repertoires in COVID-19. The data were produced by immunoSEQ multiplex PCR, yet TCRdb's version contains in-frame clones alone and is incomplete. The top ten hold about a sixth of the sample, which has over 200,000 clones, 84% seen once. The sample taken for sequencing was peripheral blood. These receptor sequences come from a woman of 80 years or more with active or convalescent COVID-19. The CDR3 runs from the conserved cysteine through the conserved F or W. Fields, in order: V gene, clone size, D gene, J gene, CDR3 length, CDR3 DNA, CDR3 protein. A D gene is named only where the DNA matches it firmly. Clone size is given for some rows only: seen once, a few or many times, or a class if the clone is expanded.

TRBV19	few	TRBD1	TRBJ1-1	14	TGTGCCAGTAGCCGACAGGGTCTGAACACTGAAGCTTTCTTT	CASSRQGLNTEAFF
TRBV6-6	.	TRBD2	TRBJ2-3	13	TGTGCCAGCTTCGAGGGAGGGCCCGTCATTCAGTATTTT	CASFEGGPVIQYF
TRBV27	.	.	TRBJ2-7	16	TGTGCCAGCAACATCAAAGAAGACGGGAATGCCTACGAGCAGTACTTC	CASNIKEDGNAYEQYF
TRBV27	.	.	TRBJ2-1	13	TGTGCCAGCAGTTTTTCGGGATGGGAGGAGCAGTTCTTC	CASSFSGWEEQFF
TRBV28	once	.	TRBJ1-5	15	TGTGCCAGCAACCCCCGGACCCGGGGGAATCAGCCCCAGCATTTT	CASNPRTRGNQPQHF
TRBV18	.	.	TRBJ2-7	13	TGTGCCAGCTCCGAGAACGAATTTTTGGAGCAGTACTTC	CASSENEFLEQYF
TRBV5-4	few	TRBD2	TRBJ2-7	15	TGTGCCAGCAGCCCGCTAGCGGGAGGCGACTACGAGCAGTACTTC	CASSPLAGGDYEQYF
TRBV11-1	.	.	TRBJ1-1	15	TGTGCCAGCAGCCCTCGGAAAGGGAGGAACACTGAAGCTTTCTTT	CASSPRKGRNTEAFF
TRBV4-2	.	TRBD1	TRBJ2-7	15	TGTGCCAGCAGCCAGGCCCGGGACAGGGGCTACGAGCAGTACTTC	CASSQARDRGYEQYF
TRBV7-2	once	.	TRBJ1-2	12	TGTGCCAGCAGCACCCGGGACTATGGCTACACCTTC	CASSTRDYGYTF
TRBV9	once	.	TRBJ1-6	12	TGTGCCAGTGGACAGAGACAATCACCCCTCCACTTT	CASGQRQSPLHF
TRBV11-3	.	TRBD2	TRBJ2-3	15	TGTGCCAGCAGCTTAGGCGGGGGGGCTGGAGATACGCAGTATTTT	CASSLGGGAGDTQYF
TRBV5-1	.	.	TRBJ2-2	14	TGCGCCAGCAGCATTTCCGAGGTCACCGGGGAGCTGTTTTTT	CASSISEVTGELFF
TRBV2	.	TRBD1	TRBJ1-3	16	TGTGCCAGCAGGGAAGACAGGGGAAACTCTGGAAACACCATATATTTT	CASREDRGNSGNTIYF
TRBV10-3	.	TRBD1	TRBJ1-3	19	TGTGCCATCAGTGAGTCTCCAACCGTGACAGGGGGCAACAGAAACACCATATATTTT	CAISESPTVTGGNRNTIYF
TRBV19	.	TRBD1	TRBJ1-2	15	TGTGCCAGTAGTATGGACAGGACCCCTAACTATGGCTACACCTTC	CASSMDRTPNYGYTF
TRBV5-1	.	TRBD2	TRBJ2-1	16	TGCGCCAGCAGCTACCAGCTGGCGGGGGGGCCGAATGAGCAGTTCTTC	CASSYQLAGGPNEQFF
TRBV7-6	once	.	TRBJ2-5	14	TGTGCCAGCAGCTTAGCGTGGACAAAAGAGACCCAGTACTTC	CASSLAWTKETQYF
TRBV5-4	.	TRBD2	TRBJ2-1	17	TGTGCCAGCATCTCTAGGGCCGGACTAGCGGGAGGTAATGAGCAGTTCTTC	CASISRAGLAGGNEQFF
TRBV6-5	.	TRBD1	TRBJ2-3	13	TGTGCCACCACCGGGACAGGGGCAGATACGCAGTATTTT	CATTGTGADTQYF
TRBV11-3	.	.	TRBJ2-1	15	TGTGCCAGCAGCTTAGCCGGACTCGTTTACAATGAGCAGTTCTTC	CASSLAGLVYNEQFF
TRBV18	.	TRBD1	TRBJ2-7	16	TGTGCCAGCTCACCTCGACAGGGGGGACTTTCCTACGAGCAGTACTTC	CASSPRQGGLSYEQYF
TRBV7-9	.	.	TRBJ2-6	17	TGTGCCAGCAGCTTAGAAGGTGGGGCAACTGGGGCCAACGTCCTGACTTTC	CASSLEGGATGANVLTF
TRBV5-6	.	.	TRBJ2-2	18	TGTGCCAGCAGCTCCACCCGCTGGGGGCAGGGTGGCACCGGGGAGCTGTTTTTT	CASSSTRWGQGGTGELFF
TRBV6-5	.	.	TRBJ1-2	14	TGTGCCAGCAGTCCGCAACTGTTTACCTATGGCTACACCTTC	CASSPQLFTYGYTF
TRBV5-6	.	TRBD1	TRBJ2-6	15	TGTGCCAGACGACCAGGGGGTGCTGGGGCCAACGTCCTGACTTTC	CARRPGGAGANVLTF
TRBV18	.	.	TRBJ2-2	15	TGTGCCAGCTCACCGGAGGGGATGAACACCGGGGAGCTGTTTTTT	CASSPEGMNTGELFF
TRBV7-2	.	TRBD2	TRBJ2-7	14	TGTGCCAGCAGCTTTAGCGGGGGAGCGGGGGAGCAGTACTTC	CASSFSGGAGEQYF
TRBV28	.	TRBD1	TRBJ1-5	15	TGTGCCAGCAGTCCCCCGGGACAGGGTTATCAGCCCCAGCATTTT	CASSPPGQGYQPQHF
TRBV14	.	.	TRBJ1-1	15	TGTGCCAGCAGCCAATCTTCCCCAGGGTGGCGTGAAGCTTTCTTT	CASSQSSPGWREAFF
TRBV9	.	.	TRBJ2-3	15	TGTGCCAGCAGCGAGGTAGGGGTAGACACAGATACGCAGTATTTT	CASSEVGVDTDTQYF
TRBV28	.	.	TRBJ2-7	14	TGTGCCAGCAGTCGCGGGGACTCCTCGGGCGAGCAGTACTTC	CASSRGDSSGEQYF
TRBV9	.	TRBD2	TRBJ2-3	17	TGTGCCAGCAGCCACAATTTAGCGGGAGGGGGGTATATGGCGCAGTATTTT	CASSHNLAGGGYMAQYF
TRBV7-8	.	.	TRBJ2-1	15	TGTGCCAGCAGCCCCTTAGCGAGCTCCTACAATGAGCAGTTCTTC	CASSPLASSYNEQFF
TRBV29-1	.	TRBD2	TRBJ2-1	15	TGCAGCGTTGAATTATCTAGCGGGAAAGACAATGAGCAGTTCTTC	CSVELSSGKDNEQFF
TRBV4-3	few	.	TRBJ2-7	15	TGCGCCAGCAGCCAAGGCGGGTCCTACCGGGACGAGCAGTACTTC	CASSQGGSYRDEQYF
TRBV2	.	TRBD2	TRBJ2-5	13	TGTGCCAGCAGTCGGGGGGAAACGGAGACCCAGTACTTC	CASSRGETETQYF
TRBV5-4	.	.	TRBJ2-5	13	TGTGCCGGAAGGGGGTGGAATCGGGAGACCCAGTACTTC	CAGRGWNRETQYF
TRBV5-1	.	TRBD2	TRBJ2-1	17	TGCGCCAGCAGCTCCGGTATCACTAGCGGGCTTTACAATGAGCAGTTCTTC	CASSSGITSGLYNEQFF
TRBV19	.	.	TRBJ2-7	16	TGTGCCAGTAGATTCGAACACGTGACACAATCCTACGAGCAGTACTTC	CASRFEHVTQSYEQYF
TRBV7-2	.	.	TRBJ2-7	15	TGTGCCAGCAGCCCTTATCCGGGACTGGGCTACGAGCAGTACTTC	CASSPYPGLGYEQYF